These 30 T cell receptor beta chains were sequenced from one sample in a study of CD8 T cells in Susac syndrome. RNA amounts of about 0.5 to 1 ug underwent reverse transcription with random hexamers. TCRdb independently ran MiXCR on the immunoSEQ multiplex PCR reads; one entry per CDR3 protein. Of some 300,000 distinct CDR3 sequences detected, 75% to 90% appear once; the ten largest clones hold around 0.2%. The sample taken for sequencing was CD8+ T cells from PBMCs. The receptor set was obtained from a human donor with multiple sclerosis.

V and J are TRBV9 and TRBJ2-7; D not resolved. This CDR3 comprises 14 residues. CDR1 and CDR2 from the germline V gene are SGDLS and YYNGEE. The V gene lost 4 bases and the J gene lost 1 base, with 12 bases spanning the gap. The CDR3 DNA reads as TGTGCCAGCAGCCCCTCGCTAAGGTCCTACGAGCAGTACTTC. The encoded protein is CASSPSLRSYEQYF.

CDR3 protein: CASSQDQGSSYNSPLHF. In nucleotides, the CDR3 is TGTGCCAGCAGCCAAGATCAGGGGAGCTCCTATAATTCACCCCTCCACTTT. The chain joins TRBV4-2 to TRBJ1-6, with D possibly being TRBD1 (6 bases). The CDR3 runs to 17 residues. Germline V gene lookup returns CDR1 LGHNA and CDR2 YNFKEQ. V lost 0 bases and J 0 bases, leaving 9 bases between the germline ends.

The chain is built from TRBV6-2 or TRBV6-3 and TRBJ2-3; TRBD2 agrees at 11 bases. The J segment lost 4 bases and the V segment lost 6 bases, leaving 0 bases of the junction unmatched. CDR1 and CDR2 (germline): MNHEY, SVGEGT. The CDR3 runs 13 residues. CDR3 bases: TGTGCCAGCAGACTAGCGGGGGCAGATACGCAGTATTTT. It codes for CASRLAGADTQYF.

The V gene is TRBV4-2, the J gene TRBJ2-5, with D perhaps given as TRBD1 or TRBD2 (5 bases each). V lost 2 bases and J lost 2, with 12 bases in between. The CDR3 is 15 amino acids. From germline, CDR1 is LGHNA and CDR2 YNFKEQ. The CDR3 reads CASSQRDRGQETQYF. As DNA, the CDR3 is TGTGCCAGCAGCCAAAGGGACCGCGGACAAGAGACCCAGTACTTC.

This clonotype was counted only a few times. The chain employs TRBV9 and TRBJ2-3; tentatively, D is TRBD1 or TRBD2 (5 bases each). This CDR3 contains 15 residues. V shed 2 bases and J shed 2 bases, with 12 bases lying between them. CDR1 and CDR2 from the germline V gene are SGDLS and YYNGEE. This CDR3 reads CASSVGTSSTDTQYF. The CDR3 DNA is TGTGCCAGCAGCGTGGGGACCTCCTCCACAGATACGCAGTATTTT.

The chain has TRBV13 and TRBJ2-6; no definite D call. Germline loops: CDR1 PRHDT, CDR2 FYEKMQ (reference sequence). This CDR3 has 16 residues. Trimming took 0 bases from V and 0 from J, leaving 6 bases between them. The CDR3 reads CASSLGQDSGANVLTF. CDR3 DNA: TGTGCCAGCAGCTTAGGGCAGGACTCTGGGGCCAACGTCCTGACTTTC.

The rearrangement links TRBV3-1 to TRBJ2-2, with 10 positions matching TRBD1. This CDR3 spans 21 amino acids. Germline CDR1 reads LGHDT; CDR2 reads YNNKEL (reference sequence). The V segment lost 2 bases and the J segment 4 bases; nucleotides outside the gene matches: 19. The CDR3 spells CASSQSGQGPVGERSTGELFF. In DNA, the CDR3 is TGTGCCAGCAGCCAATCGGGACAGGGGCCGGTCGGGGAGCGATCCACCGGGGAGCTGTTTTTT.

The chain joins TRBV7-9 to TRBJ2-1; TRBD2 matches at 7 bases. CDR1 and CDR2 (germline): SEHNR, FQNEAQ (reference sequence). The CDR3 is made up of 13 amino acids. The V segment lost 11 bases and the J segment 0 bases; nucleotides outside the gene matches: 4. CDR3 loop: CALAGFSYNEQFF. The CDR3 nucleotides read TGTGCCTTAGCGGGCTTCTCCTACAATGAGCAGTTCTTC.

The CDR3 DNA sequence: TGTGCCAGCAGCCTCAATAGCGGAATCACCAATGAGCAGTTCTTC. Amino acids: CASSLNSGITNEQFF. This sequence joins TRBV12-3 or TRBV12-4 and TRBJ2-1, with D possibly being TRBD2 (6 bases). Trimming stripped 6 bases from V and 6 bases from J, with 18 bases between. This CDR3 is built from 15 residues.

The chain links TRBV6-4 to TRBJ2-5; 7 bases fit TRBD1. CDR3 length: 15 residues. Unmatched junction bases numbered 6, after V lost 3 bases and J lost 2 bases. The germline gives CDR1 MRHNA, CDR2 SNTAGT. The CDR3 nucleotides are TGTGCCAGCAGTGATTTTGGGGACAGACAAGAGACCCAGTACTTC. This sequence encodes CASSDFGDRQETQYF.

V and J are TRBV20-1 and TRBJ2-1, with D maybe TRBD1 (6 bases). From germline, CDR1 is DFQATT and CDR2 SNEGSKA (reference sequence). The CDR3 consists of 13 residues. With 1 base removed from V and 8 bases from J, the gap between germline ends came to 12 bases. CDR3 region: CSARGAGAHEQFF. CDR3 sequence (DNA): TGCAGTGCTAGAGGGGCAGGGGCCCATGAGCAGTTCTTC.

CDR3: CSVEFAGGQETQYF. The CDR3 DNA sequence: TGCAGCGTTGAATTTGCGGGAGGGCAAGAGACCCAGTACTTC. The chain is built from TRBV29-1 and TRBJ2-5, with 9 nucleotides matching TRBD2. CDR3 length: 14 residues. With 2 bases clipped from V and 2 bases from J, the junction kept 3 bases outside the gene matches. Germline V gene lookup returns CDR1 SQVTM and CDR2 ANQGSEA.

The chain has TRBV19 and TRBJ1-1; the D gene is possibly TRBD1 (6 bases). The germline V gene has CDR1 LNHDA and CDR2 SQIVND (reference sequence). V shed 5 bases and J shed 4 bases, with 17 bases lying between them. The CDR3 has 15 amino acids. The CDR3 region has the DNA TGTGCCAGTAGTGCGAGATACAGGGTGAGCACTGAAGCTTTCTTT. It yields the protein CASSARYRVSTEAFF.

The rearrangement uses TRBV20-1 and TRBJ1-1; D uncertain. Germline CDR1 is DFQATT and CDR2 is SNEGSKA (reference sequence). The ends were cut back, 7 bases at V and 3 bases at J, with 12 bases in the middle. This CDR3 has 12 residues. The CDR3 reads CSEAGVDTEAFF. The CDR3 DNA is TGCAGTGAGGCGGGCGTCGACACTGAAGCTTTCTTT.

This sequence joins TRBV4-3 and TRBJ1-3; D gene uncertain. Germline V gene sequence: CDR1 LGHNA, CDR2 YSLEER. Trimming left V 4 bases short and J 4 bases short, with 8 bases between. The CDR3 is 13 residues long. The CDR3 nucleotides are TGCGCCAGCAGCCCTTTCCCGGGAAACACCATATATTTT. This translates into CASSPFPGNTIYF.

CDR3 sequence (DNA): TGCACCGGCCGGGCTCCGAACACCGGGGAGCTGTTTTTT. This codes for CTGRAPNTGELFF. The chain recombines TRBV29-1 with TRBJ2-2; D is unresolved. The CDR3 is made up of 13 amino acids. Germline CDR1 SQVTM, CDR2 ANQGSEA.

This clonotype was counted once. V and J are TRBV2 and TRBJ1-3; unclear D gene. The ends were cut back, 5 bases at V and 0 bases at J, with 14 bases in the middle. The CDR3 covers 16 residues. In germline, CDR1 is SNHLY, CDR2 FYNNEI. CDR3 sequence reads: CASSRTGPYSGNTIYF. The CDR3 DNA sequence: TGTGCCAGCAGTCGTACCGGGCCGTACTCTGGAAACACCATATATTTT. Full variable domain (missing parts from reference TRBV2 and TRBJ1-3): EPEVTQTPSHQVTQMGQEVILRCVPISNHLYFYWYRQILGQKVEFLVSFYNNEISEKSEIFDDQFSVERPDGSNFTLKIRSTKLEDSAMYFCASSRTGPYSGNTIYFGEGSWLTVV.

The rearrangement uses TRBV9 and TRBJ2-7, with D possibly being TRBD2 (6 bases). The V end lost 2 bases, the J end lost 0 bases, and 9 bases lay between the germline ends. Germline values: CDR1 SGDLS, CDR2 YYNGEE. This CDR3 comprises 14 residues. CDR3 amino acids: CASSVDYLSYEQYF. The CDR3 nucleotides read TGTGCCAGCAGCGTGGACTACCTCTCCTACGAGCAGTACTTC. Full variable domain (missing parts from reference TRBV9 and TRBJ2-7): DSGVTQTPKHLITATGQRVTLRCSPRSGDLSVYWYQQSLDQGLQFLIQYYNGEERAKGNILERFSAQQFPDLHSELNLSSLELGDSALYFCASSVDYLSYEQYFGPGTRLTVT.

The chain employs TRBV24-1 and TRBJ2-3; D perhaps matches TRBD2 (5 bases). This CDR3 spans 14 amino acids. The V gene's germline CDR1 is KGHDR and CDR2 SFDVKD. The V and J ends lost 2 bases and 4 bases respectively, with 9 bases between them. CDR3 bases: TGTGCCACCAGTGATTCCGAACTAGCAGATACGCAGTATTTT. This sequence encodes CATSDSELADTQYF.

The V and J genes are TRBV5-1 and TRBJ1-1; D ambiguous. The CDR3 length is 13 residues. Trimming removed 0 bases from V and 8 bases from J, with 11 bases in between. The germline V gene has CDR1 SGHRS and CDR2 YFSETQ. The CDR3 here is CASSLAQRLEAFF. For the CDR3, the DNA is TGCGCCAGCAGCTTGGCCCAGCGGCTAGAAGCTTTCTTT. Variable domain in full (rest from reference TRBV5-1 and TRBJ1-1): KAGVTQTPRYLIKTRGQQVTLSCSPISGHRSVSWYQQTPGQGLQFLFEYFSETQRNKGNFPGRFSGRQFSNSRSEMNVSTLELGDSALYLCASSLAQRLEAFFGQGTRLTVV.

In DNA form, the CDR3 reads TGTGCCAGCAGCAAAATAGCGGGAGTTATCCATGAGCAGTTCTTC. It codes for CASSKIAGVIHEQFF. The chain is built from TRBV7-2 and TRBJ2-1; 9 positions match TRBD2. Per germline, CDR1 SGHTA and CDR2 FQGNSA. V lost 5 bases, J lost 8 bases, and 10 bases stayed unmatched. The CDR3 spans 15 residues.

The chain combines TRBV4-3 with TRBJ1-2; 11 bases agree with TRBD1. V was pared by 3 bases and J by 4 bases, with 16 bases of the junction left unmatched. Per germline, CDR1 LGHNA and CDR2 YSLEER. The length of the CDR3 is 19 residues. CDR3 protein: CASSQDAGTGGSVGYGYTF. DNA for the CDR3: TGCGCCAGCAGCCAGGATGCCGGGACAGGGGGATCAGTGGGCTATGGCTACACCTTC.

V usage is TRBV28 and J usage is TRBJ2-7; D gene unclear. Trimming shortened V by 3 bases and J by 2 bases, and 11 bases separated the two germline ends. CDR1 and CDR2 from the germline V gene are MDHEN and SYDVKM. This CDR3 has 14 amino acids. CDR3: CASSFTAAPYEQYF. In DNA form, the CDR3 reads TGTGCCAGCAGTTTCACGGCAGCCCCCTACGAGCAGTACTTC.

J is TRBJ2-7 and V is TRBV29-1; TRBD1 is a possible D gene (6 bases). The V gene lost 5 bases and the J gene lost 2 bases, with 13 bases spanning the gap. The CDR3 covers 13 residues. The germline V gene has CDR1 SQVTM and CDR2 ANQGSEA. CDR3 DNA: TGCAGCGTTACAGGGACATCTCCCTACGAGCAGTACTTC. It specifies CSVTGTSPYEQYF.

The chain joins TRBV20-1 to TRBJ2-5, with D possibly matching TRBD2 (5 bases). CDR1 is DFQATT and CDR2 is SNEGSKA in the germline V gene (reference sequence). Trimming took off 2 bases at V and 4 bases at J, with 17 bases between the two ends. The CDR3 contains 15 residues. As DNA, the CDR3 is TGCAGTGCTAGACACCTCGACCAGGACTCAGAGACCCAGTACTTC. Its protein is CSARHLDQDSETQYF.

The chain uses TRBV3-1 and TRBJ2-3; possibly TRBD1 or TRBD2 for D (5 bases each). Per germline, CDR1 LGHDT and CDR2 YNNKEL (reference sequence). The germline V and J ends were trimmed by 0 bases and 5 bases, with 15 bases remaining between them. The CDR3 extends over 16 amino acids. CDR3 sequence reads: CASSQDWGSHGDTQYF. DNA for the CDR3: TGTGCCAGCAGCCAAGACTGGGGGAGCCACGGAGATACGCAGTATTTT.

The chain carries TRBV20-1 and TRBJ2-7; TRBD2 matches at 8 bases. The germline gives CDR1 DFQATT, CDR2 SNEGSKA (reference sequence). The ends lost 5 bases at V and 2 bases at J; junction bases unmatched: 5. The CDR3 is 13 residues long. CDR3: CSAGSGETYEQYF. The CDR3 DNA reads TGCAGTGCTGGTAGCGGGGAGACCTACGAGCAGTACTTC.

The chain uses TRBV29-1 and TRBJ2-1; 12 bases line up with TRBD1. The V and J ends lost 5 bases and 0 bases, in that order; junction bases with no gene match: 5. The CDR3 runs to 16 residues. Germline CDR1 is SQVTM and CDR2 is ANQGSEA. The CDR3 sequence is CSVWGQGANSYNEQFF. The DNA for the CDR3 is TGCAGCGTTTGGGGACAGGGGGCGAACTCCTACAATGAGCAGTTCTTC.

In its sample, this clonotype was seen once. This chain connects TRBV28 to TRBJ2-7, with D unresolved. The CDR3 extends over 14 amino acids. Trimming removed 2 bases from V and 5 bases from J, with 13 bases in between. From germline, CDR1 is MDHEN and CDR2 SYDVKM. CDR3 in DNA: TGTGCCAGCAGTTTAATGAAAAACCAGGACGAGCAGTACTTC. Translating gives CASSLMKNQDEQYF.

The rearrangement links TRBV2 to TRBJ1-1; D ambiguous. Germline lookup yields CDR1 SNHLY and CDR2 FYNNEI. This CDR3 has 13 amino acids. V lost 3 bases, J lost 0 bases, and 5 bases lay in between. CDR3 region: CASSDKLNTEAFF. The DNA for the CDR3 is TGTGCCAGCAGTGACAAACTGAACACTGAAGCTTTCTTT.